This T cell receptor beta chain originates from a study of T-cell memory formation after mild COVID-19. Whole-study results and caveats: CD4/CD8 balance held among clones contracting day 15 to 85, and later expanders leaned CD4+.

With regard to this clonotype: The antigen is unknown.

TCRdb re-called the 5' RACE reads through MiXCR, storing one row per CDR3 protein. The sample includes nearly 110,000 distinct CDR3 sequences, approximately 15% of them seen just once. There are 14 residues in the CDR3. The V end was cut by 0 bases, the J end by 2 bases, with 7 bases between. Germline lookup yields CDR1 MGHRA and CDR2 YSYEKL. This sequence was found in a man between 18 and 35 years old who had mild COVID-19 (a few samples of this study predate the infection). Cell type and time point are not known. Sequencing input: PBMCs or a T cell subset sorted from them (not recorded which). V is TRBV4-1 and J is TRBJ2-5; D ambiguous. In nucleotides, the CDR3 is TGCGCCAGCAGCCAAGAAACAGCGCAAGAGACCCAGTACTTC. This sequence encodes CASSQETAQETQYF.